The 6 T cell receptor beta chains below all came from one sample that was sequenced in a study of OX40 agonist ivuxolimab in advanced cancers. Repertoires were generated with immunoSEQ multiplex PCR, while TCRdb's copy carries only in-frame clones and drops some. The sample has about 70,000 clones, roughly 88% seen once; the top ten hold around 8.2%. The starting material was CD4+ or CD8+ T cells sorted from blood, obtained in a trial of the OX40 agonist ivuxolimab. These receptors all stem from an adult with an advanced solid tumor such as melanoma, head and neck, liver or kidney cancer.

V and J are TRBV6-4 and TRBJ2-2; D is perhaps TRBD1 or TRBD2 (6 bases each). The CDR3 contains 17 residues. CDR1 is MRHNA and CDR2 is SNTAGT in the germline V gene. Trimming shortened V by 5 bases and J by 8 bases, and 24 bases separated the two germline ends. The CDR3 region is CASSLVLRGGPLGELFF. The CDR3 nucleotides are TGTGCCAGCAGTTTAGTACTCCGAGGGGGGCCCTTGGGGGAGCTGTTTTTT.

The chain is built from TRBV29-1 and TRBJ2-3; 8 bases align to TRBD2. The germline CDR1 and CDR2 sequences are SQVTM and ANQGSEA. Germline trimming cut 4 bases from V and 2 bases from J; bases unmatched to any gene: 8. This CDR3 is built from 15 residues. In DNA form, the CDR3 reads TGCAGCGTTGTACTGCTAGCGGGCTCCACAGATACGCAGTATTTT. This gives the protein CSVVLLAGSTDTQYF.

This clone was recorded only once. The chain recombines TRBV5-1 with TRBJ1-4; tentatively, D is TRBD1 (5 bases). The CDR3 has 16 amino acids. The ends were cut back, 4 bases at V and 0 bases at J, with 13 bases in the middle. In germline, CDR1 is SGHRS, CDR2 YFSETQ. CDR3 amino acids: CASSPHGASTNEKLFF. In DNA form, the CDR3 reads TGCGCCAGCAGCCCACATGGGGCGTCAACTAATGAAAAACTGTTTTTT.

The V gene is TRBV5-4, the J gene TRBJ2-5; possibly TRBD1 for D (5 bases). This CDR3 spans 14 amino acids. V lost 2 bases to trimming and J lost 6 bases, with 14 bases between them. The germline gives CDR1 SGHNT, CDR2 YYREEE (reference sequence). CDR3 in DNA: TGTGCCAGCAGCTTCAATGCAGGGCAGAAGACCCAGTACTTC. It encodes CASSFNAGQKTQYF.

This chain connects TRBV6-1 to TRBJ1-2, with 7 bases identical to TRBD1. J was trimmed by 0 bases and V by 4 bases; bases with no gene match: 5. CDR3 length: 15 amino acids. The germline CDR1 and CDR2 sequences are MNHNS and SASEGT. Written as DNA, the CDR3 is TGTGCCAGCAGTGGTGGGACAGATGCTAACTATGGCTACACCTTC. Encoded protein: CASSGGTDANYGYTF.

This chain links TRBV28 with TRBJ1-1; a possible D gene is TRBD1 (5 bases). The V end lost 8 bases, the J end lost 6 bases, and 16 bases lay between the germline ends. Germline CDR1 reads MDHEN; CDR2 reads SYDVKM. The CDR3 has 13 amino acids. The CDR3 DNA reads TGTGCCAGCGAGGCAGGGATAATTCCTGAAGCTTTCTTT. Its translation: CASEAGIIPEAFF.